The 27 T cell receptor beta chains listed next were all sequenced from one sample in a study of T cell responses to AZD1222 COVID-19 vaccine. Assay used: immunoSEQ multiplex PCR; TCRdb lists only in-frame clones, some missing. The sample shows roughly 120,000 clones, approximately 90% of them seen only once. The sample here was peripheral blood, taken on day 0 of AZD1222 vaccination. The receptors were gathered from an adult in good health.

V is TRBV9 and J is TRBJ1-3; no firm D call. CDR3 length: 17 residues. Trimming took off 4 bases at V and 0 bases at J, with 17 bases between the two ends. The V gene's germline CDR1 is SGDLS and CDR2 YYNGEE. DNA for the CDR3: TGTGCCAGCAGCCCCTGGGAGGGTCTCTTCTCTGGAAACACCATATATTTT. Translating it yields CASSPWEGLFSGNTIYF.

The chain joins TRBV6-4 to TRBJ1-2, with TRBD1 as a possible D gene (6 bases). V lost 3 bases, J lost 4 bases, and 24 bases lay in between. Looked up from germline, CDR1 is MRHNA and CDR2 is SNTAGT. This CDR3 region has 18 residues. As DNA, the CDR3 is TGTGCCAGCAGTGAGTCTCTTTTGGGGGCCTCTATAGGCTATGGCTACACCTTC. Protein: CASSESLLGASIGYGYTF.

The V gene is TRBV28, the J gene TRBJ1-2; D uncertain. The V end was cut by 3 bases, the J end by 8 bases, with 19 bases between. The length of the CDR3 is 15 residues. CDR1 is MDHEN, CDR2 SYDVKM, per germline. The DNA for the CDR3 is TGTGCCAGCAGTTTTACGGCAGCTACAAGGCGGGGCTACACCTTC. Amino acid sequence: CASSFTAATRRGYTF.

This clone was seen a handful of times. CDR3: CASSYRGVRPEAFF. CDR3 bases: TGTGCCAGCAGTTACCGGGGGGTAAGGCCTGAAGCTTTCTTT. This chain connects TRBV6-2 or TRBV6-3 to TRBJ1-1; maybe TRBD1 (5 bases). In germline, CDR1 is MNHEY, CDR2 SVGEGT. This CDR3 contains 14 residues. With 2 bases removed from V and 6 bases from J, the gap between germline ends came to 13 bases.

This clone occurred once. The rearrangement uses TRBV19 and TRBJ2-7; 12 bases are a match to TRBD2. Germline CDR1 and CDR2: LNHDA and SQIVND (reference sequence). V trimming: 4 bases; J trimming: 3 bases; junction bases outside the gene matches: 4. The CDR3 is made up of 15 amino acids. Here the CDR3 DNA reads TGTGCCAGTAGTACACTAGCGGGGGGAGTCTACGAGCAGTACTTC. This codes for CASSTLAGGVYEQYF.

This clone was seen only a few times. The chain uses TRBV5-1 and TRBJ2-5; tentatively, D is TRBD1 or TRBD2 (5 bases each). This CDR3 is 16 amino acids long. Trimming cost V 0 bases and J 5 bases, with 17 bases left between them. Germline V gene sequence: CDR1 SGHRS, CDR2 YFSETQ. This chain's CDR3 is CASSLDPFVGVETQYF. The CDR3 DNA reads as TGCGCCAGCAGCTTGGATCCGTTCGTGGGGGTGGAGACCCAGTACTTC.

The chain is built from TRBV6-4 and TRBJ1-1, with 7 positions matching TRBD1. Germline CDR1 and CDR2: MRHNA and SNTAGT. The CDR3 sequence is 13 residues long. Unmatched junction bases numbered 4, after V lost 6 bases and J lost 3 bases. This CDR3 reads CASRITGDTEAFF. CDR3 DNA: TGTGCCAGCAGAATAACAGGGGACACTGAAGCTTTCTTT.

This clone was detected once. J is TRBJ2-3 and V is TRBV11-1; 10 bases match TRBD1. Germline CDR1 is SGHAT and CDR2 is FQDESV (reference sequence). This CDR3 is 16 amino acids long. Losses at the gene ends were 5 bases for V and 3 bases for J; bases not matched to a gene: 8. CDR3 in amino acids: CASSPRDRGWTDTQYF. Here the CDR3 DNA reads TGTGCCAGCAGCCCTCGGGACAGGGGCTGGACAGATACGCAGTATTTT.

This chain connects TRBV20-1 to TRBJ2-7; a possible D gene is TRBD2 (7 bases). Trimming left V 3 bases short and J 6 bases short, with 12 bases between. The CDR3 extends over 12 amino acids. CDR1 is DFQATT, CDR2 SNEGSKA, per germline (reference sequence). CDR3 coding DNA: TGCAGTGCTAGTAGGGGGGGCTCCGAGCAGTACTTC. Protein sequence: CSASRGGSEQYF.

The chain joins TRBV11-2 to TRBJ2-1, with 7 bases lining up with TRBD2. Germline values: CDR1 SGHAT, CDR2 FQNNGV. The CDR3 has 13 residues. V lost 4 bases to trimming and J lost 6 bases; unmatched junction nucleotides: 3. The CDR3 loop is CASSSGEGNEQFF. Here the CDR3 DNA reads TGTGCCAGCAGCTCGGGGGAGGGCAATGAGCAGTTCTTC.

The V call is TRBV3-1 (or the pseudogene TRBV3-2), the J call TRBJ2-5, with TRBD1 as a possible D gene (5 bases). Trimming left V 4 bases short and J 4 bases short, with 16 bases between. The CDR3 has 15 amino acids. Germline assignment: CDR1 LGHDT and CDR2 YNNKEL (reference sequence). As DNA, the CDR3 is TGTGCCAGCAGCCCCCTGGCAGGGCACTCAGAGACCCAGTACTTC. Amino acids: CASSPLAGHSETQYF.

The V gene is TRBV9, the J gene TRBJ1-2; 9 positions agree with TRBD1. After removal of 4 bases from V and 8 bases from J, the junction contained 15 bases not matched to a gene. The CDR3 runs 16 residues. Germline-derived CDR1 and CDR2 are SGDLS and YYNGEE. CDR3 sequence reads: CASSSAGTGLHGGYTF. The CDR3, as DNA: TGTGCCAGCAGCTCTGCTGGGACAGGGCTACACGGAGGCTACACCTTC.

This chain uses TRBV7-8 with TRBJ1-4, with D perhaps matching TRBD1 (5 bases). V dropped 7 bases and J dropped 10 bases, with 22 bases sitting between them. CDR3 size: 15 residues. CDR1 and CDR2 from the germline V gene are SGHVS and FQNEAQ. CDR3 in DNA: TGTGCCAGCACCCTAGCGGTAGACAGACTCGGAAAACTGTTTTTT. It is translated as CASTLAVDRLGKLFF.

The rearrangement uses TRBV5-5 and TRBJ2-2, with D uncertain. CDR1 SGHKS and CDR2 YYEKEE come from the germline V gene (reference sequence). V lost 0 bases and J 6 bases, leaving 6 bases between the germline ends. The CDR3 loop spans 13 amino acids. The CDR3 nucleotides read TGTGCCAGCAGCTTGGACCCGGCCGGGGAGCTGTTTTTT. Translation gives CASSLDPAGELFF.

V usage is TRBV19 and J usage is TRBJ1-1, with 8 bases lining up with TRBD1. The trim removed 6 bases at V and 3 bases at J, leaving 9 bases unmatched. The length of the CDR3 is 15 residues. Germline lookup yields CDR1 LNHDA and CDR2 SQIVND (reference sequence). CDR3 DNA: TGTGCCAGTAGCCCGACAGGGGACCGATACACTGAAGCTTTCTTT. This encodes CASSPTGDRYTEAFF.

This clone was seen just once. CDR3 region: CASSFWGASNEQFF. The CDR3 bases are TGCGCCAGCAGCTTTTGGGGGGCAAGTAATGAGCAGTTCTTC. The chain combines TRBV5-1 with TRBJ2-1; D possibly matches TRBD1 or TRBD2 (6 bases each). The V and J ends lost 2 bases and 7 bases respectively, with 13 bases between them. Germline V gene data show CDR1 as SGHRS and CDR2 as YFSETQ. The CDR3 has 14 residues.

The rearrangement links TRBV5-4 to TRBJ2-5; D unclear. This CDR3 contains 13 residues. Trimming left V 7 bases short and J 7 bases short, with 17 bases between. Germline assignment: CDR1 SGHNT and CDR2 YYREEE (reference sequence). The CDR3 DNA follows: TGTGCCAGCTCCACTGGAGATTTAGGGACCCAGTACTTC. This codes for CASSTGDLGTQYF.

CDR3 in DNA: TGTGCCAGCAGTTACTATGAGAGGAATCAGCCCCAGCATTTT. This codes for CASSYYERNQPQHF. This chain connects TRBV6-2 or TRBV6-3 to TRBJ1-5, with D hard to call. The CDR3 is 14 residues long. Germline lookup yields CDR1 MNHEY and CDR2 SVGEGT. V lost 1 base and J 4 bases, leaving 8 bases between the germline ends.

About this clone itself: One junction end disagrees with the germline gene, perhaps due to a read error. The V gene is TRBV4-3, the J gene TRBJ2-1, with 8 bases matching TRBD1. This CDR3 spans 16 amino acids. Germline V CDR1 and CDR2: LGHNA, YSLEER. DNA for the CDR3: TGCGCCAGCAGCCAAGAGCGAGACAGGGGAACCAATGAGCGGTTCTTC. Encoded protein: CASSQERDRGTNERFF.

The chain carries TRBV18 and TRBJ2-7; D possibly corresponds to TRBD1 (5 bases). Germline V gene data show CDR1 as KGHSH and CDR2 as LQKENI. This CDR3 is built from 16 residues. V was trimmed by 0 bases and J by 2 bases, leaving 14 bases between them. This CDR3 reads CASSPPRTPNTYEQYF. DNA for the CDR3: TGTGCCAGCTCACCACCGAGGACACCCAATACCTACGAGCAGTACTTC.

The chain has TRBV19 and TRBJ1-2; D is undetermined. This CDR3 contains 12 residues. Between the trimmed V and J ends, which lost 6 bases and 8 bases, there was a span of 13 bases. Germline-derived CDR1 and CDR2 are LNHDA and SQIVND (reference sequence). The CDR3 loop is CASSERRWGYTF. DNA of the CDR3: TGTGCCAGTAGCGAGCGTCGGTGGGGCTACACCTTC.

The chain combines TRBV11-2 with TRBJ1-5; D is undetermined. The CDR3 contains 15 residues. The germline V gene encodes CDR1 SGHAT and CDR2 FQNNGV. V shed 0 bases and J shed 2 bases, with 8 bases lying between them. As DNA, the CDR3 is TGTGCCAGCAGCTTAGATCCGGACGGCAATCAGCCCCAGCATTTT. Its translation is CASSLDPDGNQPQHF.

CDR3 DNA: TGTGCCAGCAGTTTATTAACAGATGAAAAACTGTTTTTT. Translated: CASSLLTDEKLFF. This sequence joins TRBV28 and TRBJ1-4; D remains unclear. Germline CDR1 reads MDHEN; CDR2 reads SYDVKM. The ends were cut back, 1 base at V and 6 bases at J, with 6 bases in the middle. The CDR3 is made up of 13 amino acids.

V and J are TRBV6-5 and TRBJ2-5, with a tentative D call TRBD1 (6 bases). Germline V gives CDR1 MNHEY, CDR2 SVGAGI. The CDR3 covers 14 residues. Trimming stripped 8 bases from V and 3 bases from J, with 16 bases between. The CDR3 sequence: CASQVAGDKETQYF. The CDR3 DNA is TGTGCCAGCCAGGTAGCCGGGGACAAAGAGACCCAGTACTTC.

The chain employs TRBV28 and TRBJ2-1; D is perhaps TRBD2 (6 bases). Deletions cut 3 bases from V and 8 bases from J, with 14 bases between. This CDR3 spans 14 amino acids. Germline CDR1 is MDHEN and CDR2 is SYDVKM. The CDR3 sequence: CASSFSGLGDEQFF. CDR3 DNA: TGTGCCAGCAGTTTTAGCGGTTTAGGGGATGAGCAGTTCTTC.

This chain connects TRBV7-9 to TRBJ1-1; D possibly corresponds to TRBD1 (6 bases). V lost 6 bases, J lost 4 bases, and 18 bases lay in between. The CDR3 has 15 residues. The germline CDR1 and CDR2 sequences are SEHNR and FQNEAQ (reference sequence). The CDR3 is CASRPTGTGGTEAFF. The CDR3 region has the DNA TGTGCCAGCAGGCCTACAGGGACGGGCGGCACTGAAGCTTTCTTT.

This chain connects TRBV6-2 or TRBV6-3 to TRBJ2-7; TRBD2 matches at 7 bases. Germline CDR1 is MNHEY and CDR2 is SVGEGT. The trim removed 6 bases at V and 6 bases at J, leaving 11 bases unmatched. This CDR3 has 14 residues. The CDR3 DNA reads TGTGCCAGCAGCCCTCTAGCGGATCACTCCGAGCAGTACTTC. Translation gives CASSPLADHSEQYF.